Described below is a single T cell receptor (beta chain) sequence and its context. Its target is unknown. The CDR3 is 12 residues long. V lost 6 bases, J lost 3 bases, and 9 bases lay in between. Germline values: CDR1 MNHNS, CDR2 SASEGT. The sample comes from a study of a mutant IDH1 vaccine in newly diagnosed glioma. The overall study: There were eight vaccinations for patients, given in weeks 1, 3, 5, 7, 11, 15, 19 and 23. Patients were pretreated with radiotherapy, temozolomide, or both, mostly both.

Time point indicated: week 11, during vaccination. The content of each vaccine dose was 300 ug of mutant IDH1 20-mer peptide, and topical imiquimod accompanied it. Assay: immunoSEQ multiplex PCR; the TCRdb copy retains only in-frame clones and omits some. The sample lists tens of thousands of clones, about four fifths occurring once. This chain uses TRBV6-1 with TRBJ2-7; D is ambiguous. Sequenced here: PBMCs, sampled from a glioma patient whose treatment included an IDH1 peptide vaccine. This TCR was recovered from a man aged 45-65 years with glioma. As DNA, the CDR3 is TGTGCCAGCAGCGGCGGAGACTACGAGCAGTACTTC. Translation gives CASSGGDYEQYF.